These 8 T cell receptor beta chains originate from one sample sequenced in a study of T cells in pancreatic ductal adenocarcinoma. Assay: immunoSEQ multiplex PCR; the TCRdb copy retains only in-frame clones and omits some. The sample yields roughly 100,000 clones, about 95% seen once. Surgery without prior neoadjuvant therapy was the treatment of the selected pancreatic ductal adenocarcinoma patients. Sequences were obtained from PBMCs. The receptors originated from a human donor with pancreatic ductal adenocarcinoma.

The CDR3 protein is CASSPGTAYEQYF. For the CDR3, the DNA is TGTGCCAGCTCACCCGGGACAGCCTACGAGCAGTACTTC. The chain joins TRBV18 to TRBJ2-7; TRBD1 agrees at 7 bases. Looked up from germline, CDR1 is KGHSH and CDR2 is LQKENI. This CDR3 is 13 amino acids long. V lost 3 bases to trimming and J lost 2 bases; unmatched junction nucleotides: 1. The whole variable domain, remainder taken from reference TRBV18 and TRBJ2-7, is NAGVMQNPRHLVRRRGQEARLRCSPMKGHSHVYWYRQLPEEGLKFMVYLQKENIIDESGMPKERFSAEFPKEGPSILRIQQVVRGDSAAYFCASSPGTAYEQYFGPGTRLTVT.

The V gene is TRBV28, the J gene TRBJ2-2, with TRBD2 as a possible D gene (7 bases). V lost 3 bases and J lost 4, with 15 bases in between. CDR3 length: 16 residues. Germline CDR1 is MDHEN and CDR2 is SYDVKM. CDR3 residues: CASSFEGGGVTGELFF. The CDR3 region has the DNA TGTGCCAGCAGTTTTGAGGGGGGAGGGGTCACCGGGGAGCTGTTTTTT.

The V gene is TRBV9, the J gene TRBJ2-7; TRBD2 agrees at 13 bases. CDR1 is SGDLS and CDR2 is YYNGEE in the germline V gene. The CDR3 has 15 amino acids. Unmatched junction bases numbered 3, after V lost 4 bases and J lost 2 bases. The CDR3 sequence: CASSPGTSGTYEQYF. The DNA of the CDR3 is TGTGCCAGCAGCCCGGGGACTAGCGGGACCTACGAGCAGTACTTC.

This chain connects TRBV7-9 to TRBJ1-1, with a possible D match to TRBD1 (6 bases). V was pared by 3 bases and J by 0 bases, with 11 bases between. The CDR3 totals 15 residues. CDR1 is SEHNR, CDR2 FQNEAQ, per germline (reference sequence). The CDR3 DNA reads TGTGCCAGCAGCTTCGGGGGGCGCATGAACACTGAAGCTTTCTTT. It translates to CASSFGGRMNTEAFF.

The rearrangement joins TRBV10-3 to TRBJ2-2; TRBD1 matches at 7 bases. Germline V lookup: CDR1 ENHRY, CDR2 SYGVKD. J gave up 1 base and V 2 bases, and 4 bases lay outside the gene matches. This CDR3 contains 16 residues. The CDR3 region is CAISELGTENTGELFF. CDR3 nucleotide sequence: TGTGCCATCAGTGAGCTAGGGACAGAGAACACCGGGGAGCTGTTTTTT.

The chain couples TRBV5-5 to TRBJ2-6; 10 positions match TRBD1. This CDR3 has 18 amino acids. The J segment lost 11 bases and the V segment lost 1 base, leaving 15 bases of the junction unmatched. Looked up from germline, CDR1 is SGHKS and CDR2 is YYEKEE (reference sequence). DNA for the CDR3: TGTGCCAGCAGCTTGCGGCCGGGACAGGGGAGCACGAAGGACGTCCTGACTTTC. It yields the protein CASSLRPGQGSTKDVLTF.

The V gene is TRBV18, the J gene TRBJ2-7; 7 bases fit TRBD1. The CDR3 contains 16 residues. The germline CDR1 and CDR2 sequences are KGHSH and LQKENI. Germline trimming cut 1 base from V and 0 bases from J; bases unmatched to any gene: 6. The CDR3 DNA reads as TGTGCCAGCTCACCACGCACAGGGGTGGGCTCCTACGAGCAGTACTTC. The encoded protein is CASSPRTGVGSYEQYF. Drawing the rest from reference TRBV18 and TRBJ2-7, the complete variable domain is NAGVMQNPRHLVRRRGQEARLRCSPMKGHSHVYWYRQLPEEGLKFMVYLQKENIIDESGMPKERFSAEFPKEGPSILRIQQVVRGDSAAYFCASSPRTGVGSYEQYFGPGTRLTVT.

This chain connects TRBV4-2 to TRBJ2-7; no reliable D call. V lost 0 bases, J lost 0 bases, and 12 bases lay in between. CDR3 size: 16 residues. Per the germline V gene, CDR1 is LGHNA and CDR2 is YNFKEQ. CDR3 sequence reads: CASSQDLSNPSYEQYF. The CDR3 nucleotides read TGTGCCAGCAGCCAAGACCTGTCTAACCCCTCCTACGAGCAGTACTTC.